This T cell receptor beta chain emerged from a study of T cells in Graves' hyperthyroidism and ophthalmopathy. RNA transcripts provided the source from which TCR beta CDR3 regions were amplified. TCR CDR3 underwent first-round RT-PCR with the HTBI primer set. Using its own MiXCR run on the multiplex PCR reads, TCRdb lists one record per CDR3 protein. The sample consists of 450,000 to 650,000 distinct CDR3 sequences, approximately 15% of them appearing once. The V segment lost 6 bases and the J segment 1 base; nucleotides outside the gene matches: 8. Germline CDR1 MNHEY, CDR2 SMNVEV (reference sequence). CDR3 length: 16 residues. The PBMCs were taken from 10 ml of fresh peripheral blood. As for this clonotype: Its specificity is not known. A much larger clone differs by one base, so this may be a read error.

General study results and limits: Blood also showed most of the thyroid clonotypes that were expanded above 0.001.

This TCR came from a woman aged 18-30 years with Graves' ophthalmopathy. The genes are TRBV27 and TRBJ2-2, with TRBD1 identical over 7 bases. Sequencing was done on a sample of blood. As DNA, the CDR3 is TGTGCCAGCAGCCCAAGCGACAGGGAGAACACCGGGGAGCTGTTTTTT. Translation: CASSPSDRENTGELFF.